The 32 T cell receptor beta chains reported below all come from one sample, sequenced in a study of blood T cell repertoires in COVID-19. Sequencing used immunoSEQ multiplex PCR; TCRdb keeps in-frame clones, though not all of them. This table holds about 310,000 clones, roughly 90% found once. Sequenced input: peripheral blood. Receptors were obtained from a woman aged 30 to 39 with COVID-19, enrolled during active disease.

A remark on this clone: The sample contains more than one DNA sequence encoding this CDR3. The V call is TRBV11-2, the J call TRBJ2-1; no clear D gene. Trimming took 1 base from V and 9 from J, leaving 4 bases between them. The CDR3 runs to 11 residues. In germline, CDR1 is SGHAT, CDR2 FQNNGV. CDR3 residues: CASSLAGEQFF. The CDR3 DNA reads TGTGCCAGCAGCTTAGCAGGTGAGCAGTTCTTC.

The V call is TRBV30, the J call TRBJ1-4; possible D gene TRBD1, 6 bases. V was cut by 8 bases and J by 13 bases, with 26 bases left in between. The CDR3 length is 14 residues. Germline CDR1 is GTSNPN and CDR2 is SVGIG (reference sequence). CDR3 protein: CAQAGGAAPRGLFF. The CDR3 DNA follows: TGTGCCCAGGCGGGGGGCGCAGCCCCCAGAGGACTGTTTTTT.

This rearrangement joins TRBV5-1 to TRBJ2-5, with D maybe TRBD1 (6 bases). The CDR3 is made up of 16 amino acids. Between the trimmed V and J ends, which lost 0 bases and 2 bases, there was a span of 14 bases. Germline loops: CDR1 SGHRS, CDR2 YFSETQ. The CDR3 sequence: CASSLGHTGTQETQYF. As DNA, the CDR3 is TGCGCCAGCAGCTTGGGACACACAGGGACGCAAGAGACCCAGTACTTC.

The rearrangement uses TRBV24-1 and TRBJ1-5, with 7 bases matching TRBD1. The V gene's germline CDR1 is KGHDR and CDR2 SFDVKD. J was trimmed by 7 bases and V by 4 bases; bases with no gene match: 9. CDR3 length: 15 amino acids. In DNA form, the CDR3 reads TGTGCCACCAGTGACCGACAGGGCCCCCGCCAGCCCCAGCATTTT. Amino acids: CATSDRQGPRQPQHF.

The chain has TRBV3-1 (or the pseudogene TRBV3-2) and TRBJ2-5; 7 bases agree with TRBD2. The germline V gene encodes CDR1 LGHDT and CDR2 YNNKEL (reference sequence). V trimming: 1 base; J trimming: 5 bases; junction bases outside the gene matches: 10. This CDR3 is 16 amino acids long. The CDR3 region has the DNA TGTGCCAGCAGCCAAGGTTCTGGGGGAGGGGTGGAGACCCAGTACTTC. Amino acid sequence: CASSQGSGGGVETQYF.

The table lists this clone with a count of one. V is TRBV21-1 and J is TRBJ1-2; TRBD1, the table's D call, was not compared with the DNA. TRBV21-1 is assigned pseudogene status. The CDR3 is 16 residues long. The CDR3 DNA reads TGTGCCAGCAGCAAATGGGACAGGGGGGGAAGGTATGGCTACACCTTC. As protein: CASSKWDRGGRYGYTF.

The genes are TRBV27 and TRBJ1-4; maybe TRBD1 (5 bases). This CDR3 is 15 amino acids long. The V end lost 8 bases, the J end lost 0 bases, and 13 bases lay between the germline ends. The germline V gene has CDR1 MNHEY and CDR2 SMNVEV (reference sequence). The CDR3 nucleotides read TGTGCCAGCTCCCCGGTAGGGGCAACTAATGAAAAACTGTTTTTT. Protein product: CASSPVGATNEKLFF.

This clone was seen once. CDR3 region: CASTDPGGSGTDTQYF. CDR3 in DNA: TGTGCCAGCACAGACCCAGGGGGCTCGGGCACAGATACGCAGTATTTT. V is TRBV28 and J is TRBJ2-3; 8 nucleotides match TRBD1. With V trimmed by 7 bases and J by 1 base, 10 bases remained unmatched. The V gene's germline CDR1 is MDHEN and CDR2 SYDVKM. There are 16 residues in the CDR3. Full variable domain (remainder filled in from reference TRBV28 and TRBJ2-3): DVKVTQSSRYLVKRTGEKVFLECVQDMDHENMFWYRQDPGLGLRLIYFSYDVKMKEKGDIPEGYSVSREKKERFSLILESASTNQTSMYLCASTDPGGSGTDTQYFGPGTRLTVL.

To note about this clone: Additional DNA sequences in this sample encode the identical CDR3. J is TRBJ1-5 and V is TRBV5-1; TRBD1 agrees at 8 bases. Trimming at V came to 4 bases and at J to 1 base, leaving 4 bases not matched to a gene. Germline CDR1 reads SGHRS; CDR2 reads YFSETQ. The CDR3 covers 15 residues. The CDR3: CASSLGQGSNQPQHF. CDR3 DNA sequence: TGCGCCAGCAGCCTCGGACAGGGAAGCAATCAGCCCCAGCATTTT. Looking up the rest from reference TRBV5-1 and TRBJ1-5 gives the full variable domain: KAGVTQTPRYLIKTRGQQVTLSCSPISGHRSVSWYQQTPGQGLQFLFEYFSETQRNKGNFPGRFSGRQFSNSRSEMNVSTLELGDSALYLCASSLGQGSNQPQHFGDGTRLSIL.

V gene TRBV4-1 combines with J gene TRBJ1-2, with TRBD1 as a possible D gene (5 bases). V lost 0 bases and J 4 bases, leaving 15 bases between the germline ends. Germline lookup yields CDR1 MGHRA and CDR2 YSYEKL. The CDR3 runs 16 residues. The CDR3 sequence: CASSQDLAGRSYGYTF. CDR3 DNA: TGCGCCAGCAGCCAAGATCTGGCAGGGCGTTCCTATGGCTACACCTTC.

This chain uses TRBV27 with TRBJ2-3, with TRBD1 as a possible D gene (5 bases). V lost 7 bases to trimming and J lost 0 bases, with 14 bases between them. Germline CDR1 and CDR2: MNHEY and SMNVEV (reference sequence). This CDR3 region has 15 residues. CDR3 protein: CASKQGETSTDTQYF. The CDR3 bases are TGTGCCAGCAAACAAGGGGAAACTAGCACAGATACGCAGTATTTT.

The chain links TRBV11-2 to TRBJ2-2, with 9 bases lining up with TRBD1. The trim removed 3 bases at V and 5 bases at J, leaving 7 bases unmatched. The CDR3 runs 16 residues. The germline CDR1 and CDR2 sequences are SGHAT and FQNNGV. This CDR3 reads CASSLRGQGFTGELFF. The CDR3, as DNA: TGTGCCAGCAGCTTGAGGGGACAGGGCTTTACCGGGGAGCTGTTTTTT.

The chain carries TRBV27 and TRBJ2-1; 14 bases match TRBD2. The CDR3 totals 19 residues. With 4 bases clipped from V and 3 bases from J, the junction kept 11 bases outside the gene matches. Germline assignment: CDR1 MNHEY and CDR2 SMNVEV (reference sequence). The CDR3: CASSSRTSGRPLIYNEQFF. CDR3 in DNA: TGTGCCAGCAGTTCGAGGACTAGCGGGAGGCCCCTAATCTACAATGAGCAGTTCTTC.

This chain connects TRBV6-5 to TRBJ1-2; 8 nucleotides line up with TRBD1. The germline CDR1 and CDR2 sequences are MNHEY and SVGAGI. The CDR3 contains 13 residues. J lost 4 bases, V lost 8 bases, and 6 bases had no gene match. The CDR3 region is CASEPGTGYGYTF. CDR3 sequence (DNA): TGTGCCAGCGAACCCGGGACAGGCTATGGCTACACCTTC.

V gene TRBV28 combines with J gene TRBJ2-5; TRBD1 matches at 9 bases. J lost 5 bases, V lost 1 base, and 2 bases had no gene match. The CDR3 loop spans 14 amino acids. CDR1 and CDR2 from the germline V gene are MDHEN and SYDVKM. The CDR3 DNA reads TGTGCCAGCAGTTTATTCGGGACAGGGGAGACCCAGTACTTC. Translated, it gives CASSLFGTGETQYF.

This clone was counted a single time. V gene TRBV28 combines with J gene TRBJ1-1; D remains ambiguous. V was trimmed by 2 bases and J by 1 base, leaving 8 bases between them. Germline V lookup: CDR1 MDHEN, CDR2 SYDVKM. The CDR3 spans 14 residues. The CDR3 loop is CASSLQGENTEAFF. As DNA, the CDR3 is TGTGCCAGCAGTTTACAAGGAGAGAACACTGAAGCTTTCTTT.

The chain carries TRBV7-9 and TRBJ2-1; 13 positions agree with TRBD2. The CDR3 has 18 amino acids. Germline V gene lookup returns CDR1 SEHNR and CDR2 FQNEAQ (reference sequence). The V segment lost 1 base and the J segment 5 bases; nucleotides outside the gene matches: 8. For the CDR3, the DNA is TGTGCCAGCAGCTTAGGTGTCGGACTAGCGGGAGCCCACAATGAGCAGTTCTTC. The encoded protein is CASSLGVGLAGAHNEQFF. Supplemented by reference TRBV7-9 and TRBJ2-1, the full variable domain reads DTGVSQNPRHKITKRGQNVTFRCDPISEHNRLYWYRQTLGQGPEFLTYFQNEAQLEKSRLLSDRFSAERPKGSFSTLEIQRTEQGDSAMYLCASSLGVGLAGAHNEQFFGPGTRLTVL.

The genes are TRBV27 and TRBJ2-7, with a tentative D call TRBD2 (6 bases). Trimming shortened V by 2 bases and J by 2 bases, and 16 bases separated the two germline ends. The CDR3 has 16 residues. CDR1 and CDR2 from the germline V gene are MNHEY and SMNVEV (reference sequence). The CDR3 sequence is CASSLNRRGPAYEQYF. The CDR3 DNA is TGTGCCAGCAGTTTAAATCGGCGGGGCCCGGCCTACGAGCAGTACTTC.

CDR3 nucleotide sequence: TGCGCCAGCAGTGAGCCGGCTCCCTCGGGGGGCTACACCTTC. Translation: CASSEPAPSGGYTF. The chain uses TRBV10-2 and TRBJ1-2; D is ambiguous. CDR3 size: 14 residues. CDR1 WSHSY and CDR2 SAAADI come from the germline V gene. Trimming shortened V by 2 bases and J by 8 bases, and 15 bases separated the two germline ends.

The V and J genes are TRBV30 and TRBJ2-6; TRBD1 agrees at 7 bases. This CDR3 region has 19 residues. The ends lost 2 bases at V and 4 bases at J; junction bases unmatched: 17. Germline assignment: CDR1 GTSNPN and CDR2 SVGIG (reference sequence). This CDR3 reads CAWSLLGQAPKAGANVLTF. The DNA for the CDR3 is TGTGCCTGGAGTCTTCTCGGACAGGCTCCTAAGGCAGGGGCCAACGTCCTGACTTTC.

This chain uses TRBV3-1 (or the pseudogene TRBV3-2) with TRBJ2-3; 7 bases map to TRBD2. This CDR3 is built from 15 residues. The germline V gene encodes CDR1 LGHDT and CDR2 YNNKEL (reference sequence). V shed 6 bases, J shed 3 bases, and the junction held 9 bases outside the gene matches. The CDR3: CASRLAGGRTDTQYF. The CDR3 DNA reads TGTGCCAGCAGGTTAGCGGGCGGAAGGACAGATACGCAGTATTTT.

Turning to this clone: The same CDR3 can be traced to other DNA sequences in this sample. This chain uses TRBV15 with TRBJ2-7; 14 bases fit TRBD2. Germline loops: CDR1 LNHNV, CDR2 YYDKDF (reference sequence). V lost 3 bases to trimming and J lost 2 bases; unmatched junction nucleotides: 3. The CDR3 totals 16 residues. CDR3 region: CATSSGLAGGPYEQYF. The CDR3 DNA follows: TGTGCCACCAGCAGCGGACTAGCGGGAGGACCCTACGAGCAGTACTTC.

V and J are TRBV5-1 and TRBJ1-1; possible D gene TRBD1, 5 bases. Germline V CDR1 and CDR2: SGHRS, YFSETQ. The CDR3 runs 14 residues. V was trimmed by 5 bases and J by 4 bases, leaving 15 bases between them. This CDR3 is CASRQDSGSTEAFF. CDR3 nucleotides: TGCGCCAGCAGACAAGACAGTGGAAGCACTGAAGCTTTCTTT.

The chain carries TRBV27 and TRBJ1-5; the D is unclear. Trimming left V 5 bases short and J 3 bases short, with 5 bases between. Germline CDR1 reads MNHEY; CDR2 reads SMNVEV (reference sequence). The CDR3 extends over 12 amino acids. The CDR3 region is CASSHFNQPQHF. The CDR3 nucleotides read TGTGCCAGCAGTCACTTCAATCAGCCCCAGCATTTT.

J is TRBJ1-1 and V is TRBV2; TRBD1 matches 7 bases. V trimming: 6 bases; J trimming: 6 bases; junction bases outside the gene matches: 7. From germline, CDR1 is SNHLY and CDR2 FYNNEI. CDR3 length: 13 residues. CDR3 in amino acids: CASRDDRAPEAFF. The CDR3 nucleotides are TGTGCCAGCAGGGATGACAGGGCCCCTGAAGCTTTCTTT.

The chain couples TRBV10-3 to TRBJ1-2; 10 bases are a match to TRBD1. V lost 6 bases to trimming and J lost 2 bases; unmatched junction nucleotides: 3. The germline gives CDR1 ENHRY, CDR2 SYGVKD. This CDR3 contains 14 residues. The CDR3 nucleotides read TGTGCCATCAGGGGGACAGGGGTGAACTATGGCTACACCTTC. Encoded protein: CAIRGTGVNYGYTF.

This chain joins TRBV18 and TRBJ2-3; 7 positions agree with TRBD2. V lost 6 bases, J lost 3 bases, and 9 bases stayed unmatched. The germline CDR1 and CDR2 sequences are KGHSH and LQKENI. This CDR3 comprises 15 residues. CDR3 in amino acids: CASSPGLGGTDTQYF. The DNA for the CDR3 is TGTGCCAGCTCCCCAGGACTAGGAGGTACAGATACGCAGTATTTT.

In nucleotides, the CDR3 is TGTGCTAGTCAGGCAGGGGGAAACATTCAGTACTTC. It specifies CASQAGGNIQYF. The chain uses TRBV12-5 and TRBJ2-4, with 7 bases aligning to TRBD1. V gave up 8 bases and J gave up 6 bases; unmatched junction bases: 4. This CDR3 has 12 residues. The V gene's germline CDR1 is LGHNT and CDR2 FRNRAP.

This rearrangement joins TRBV19 to TRBJ2-7; D gene ambiguous. Germline CDR1 and CDR2: LNHDA and SQIVND (reference sequence). The CDR3 contains 13 residues. Between the trimmed V and J ends, which lost 7 bases and 0 bases, there was a span of 10 bases. The CDR3 DNA is TGTGCCAGTAAAGCACAGAGCTCCTACGAGCAGTACTTC. It encodes CASKAQSSYEQYF. Combining the CDR3 with reference TRBV19 and TRBJ2-7 gives the whole variable domain DGGITQSPKYLFRKEGQNVTLSCEQNLNHDAMYWYRQDPGQGLRLIYYSQIVNDFQKGDIAEGYSVSREKKESFPLTVTSAQKNPTAFYLCASKAQSSYEQYFGPGTRLTVT.

The sample holds a few counts of this clone. The gene calls are TRBV29-1 and TRBJ2-4, with TRBD2 as a possible D gene (5 bases). Between the trimmed V and J ends, which lost 2 bases and 2 bases, there was a span of 7 bases. The CDR3 runs to 13 residues. Germline CDR1 is SQVTM and CDR2 is ANQGSEA. CDR3 DNA: TGCAGCGTTGAATCGGGGTCCAAAAACATTCAGTACTTC. Translated: CSVESGSKNIQYF.

V is TRBV27 and J is TRBJ1-5; D unresolved. V was trimmed by 0 bases and J by 4 bases, leaving 7 bases between them. Germline CDR1 is MNHEY and CDR2 is SMNVEV (reference sequence). The CDR3 is 14 residues long. The CDR3 DNA is TGTGCCAGCAGTTTATCCCTAGTTAATCAGCCCCAGCATTTT. Translated, it gives CASSLSLVNQPQHF.

The V gene is TRBV19, the J gene TRBJ1-1; 7 bases agree with TRBD1. Trimming took 2 bases from V and 1 from J; bases not matched to a gene: 7. Germline CDR1 LNHDA, CDR2 SQIVND (reference sequence). The CDR3 is 16 residues long. The CDR3 spells CASSIRGNRGNTEAFF. The CDR3 bases are TGTGCCAGTAGTATAAGGGGGAACAGGGGGAACACTGAAGCTTTCTTT.